A single sample gave rise to the 10 T cell receptor beta chains below, sequenced in a study of early T cells in non-severe SARS-CoV-2 infection. MiXCR was run by TCRdb on the 5' RACE reads, yielding one entry per CDR3 protein. The sample lists about 110,000 distinct CDR3 sequences, 12% occurring once. Sequenced input: whole blood. Receptor source: an adult who was a healthcare worker with PCR-confirmed SARS-CoV-2 infection or an uninfected control (not recorded which).

This clonotype has just a few counts. The genes are TRBV12-3 or TRBV12-4 and TRBJ1-5; weak D call: TRBD1 (6 bases). The CDR3 sequence is 13 residues long. V was cut by 6 bases and J by 7 bases, with 13 bases left in between. Here the CDR3 reads CASRGQWAQPQHF. The CDR3 DNA is TGTGCCAGCAGAGGACAGTGGGCACAGCCCCAGCATTTT.

This clonotype has just a few counts. The J gene is TRBJ1-1, the V gene TRBV10-3; D ambiguous. The CDR3 covers 16 residues. Germline lookup yields CDR1 ENHRY and CDR2 SYGVKD. With 4 bases removed from V and 0 bases from J, the gap between germline ends came to 15 bases. CDR3: CAISVRSAGLNTEAFF. The CDR3 bases are TGTGCCATCAGTGTAAGGTCGGCAGGACTGAACACTGAAGCTTTCTTT.

This clonotype was counted only a few times. V is TRBV27 and J is TRBJ2-7, with 11 bases lining up with TRBD2. The CDR3 length is 15 residues. Unmatched junction bases numbered 6, after V lost 5 bases and J lost 3 bases. CDR1 is MNHEY and CDR2 is SMNVEV in the germline V gene (reference sequence). The chain's CDR3 is CASSTTSGAYYEQYF. DNA for the CDR3: TGTGCCAGCAGTACGACTAGCGGGGCTTACTACGAGCAGTACTTC.

This clonotype was seen a few times. The J gene is TRBJ1-4, the V gene TRBV6-1; 7 bases are a match to TRBD1. V dropped 2 bases and J dropped 3; count of bases not matched to a gene: 6. Germline values: CDR1 MNHNS, CDR2 SASEGT. CDR3 length: 16 residues. The CDR3 is CASSERQRGPNEKLFF. DNA for the CDR3: TGTGCCAGCAGTGAACGTCAGAGGGGGCCTAATGAAAAACTGTTTTTT.

This clonotype was detected a few times. This may be a read error: a much more frequent sequence differs by one nucleotide. The rearrangement uses TRBV21-1 and TRBJ2-7. TRBV21-1 corresponds to a pseudogene. The CDR3 covers 11 residues. The CDR3 region has the DNA TGTACCAGCAGCAAGGAAAGAAAGCAGTACTTC. Amino acid sequence: CTSSKERKQYF.

This clonotype has more than one count but fewer than ten. V is TRBV10-3 and J is TRBJ2-3; the D gene is possibly TRBD1 (6 bases). The CDR3 loop spans 14 amino acids. From germline, CDR1 is ENHRY and CDR2 SYGVKD. V was cut by 6 bases and J by 3 bases, with 13 bases left in between. This CDR3 reads CAISQGPNTDTQYF. CDR3 nucleotide sequence: TGTGCCATCAGCCAGGGGCCTAATACAGATACGCAGTATTTT.

This clonotype was counted many times. This chain connects TRBV28 to TRBJ1-4; the D is unclear. The CDR3 loop spans 13 amino acids. The V gene's germline CDR1 is MDHEN and CDR2 SYDVKM. V lost 5 bases and J 10 bases, leaving 14 bases between the germline ends. The CDR3 sequence is CASSAYTVVKLFF. The CDR3 DNA follows: TGTGCCAGCAGTGCTTATACAGTTGTAAAACTGTTTTTT.

This clonotype was seen ten or more times. Its ends do not fully match the called genes, so a read error is possible. The J gene is TRBJ2-2, the V gene TRBV18; TRBD2 aligns across 14 bases. The CDR3 has 13 amino acids. Per germline, CDR1 KGHSH and CDR2 LQKENI. The DNA for the CDR3 is TGCGGCGGGACTAGCGGGAGTACCGGGGAGCTGTTTTTT. It is translated as CGGTSGSTGELFF.

This clonotype was seen repeatedly, ten times or more. The V call is TRBV5-4, the J call TRBJ2-7, with no clear D. V lost 2 bases and J 6 bases, leaving 12 bases between the germline ends. Germline CDR1 reads SGHNT; CDR2 reads YYREEE (reference sequence). This CDR3 is built from 13 residues. The CDR3 bases are TGTGCCAGCAGCTTCCGTTCGGGTCGCGAGCAGTACTTC. Amino acids: CASSFRSGREQYF.

The chain carries TRBV29-1 and TRBJ1-3; a possible D gene is TRBD1 (6 bases). The V end was cut by 4 bases, the J end by 7 bases, with 11 bases between. The CDR3 runs 12 residues. From germline, CDR1 is SQVTM and CDR2 ANQGSEA. The CDR3 spells CSVATGFNTIYF. As DNA, the CDR3 is TGCAGCGTTGCAACAGGGTTTAACACCATATATTTT.